These T cell receptor beta chains were read from a single sample in a study of beta chain features in type 1 diabetes. This table comes from immunoSEQ multiplex PCR, and its TCRdb copy is limited to in-frame clones, with some not included. The table shows around 600,000 clones, with 12% occurring only once. The source material was naive CD4+ T cells from blood. The receptor set was obtained from a man younger than 40 with type 1 diabetes. Each CDR3 is given with its conserved first and last residue. The D gene is left open where the match is weak. Some rows have no size entry. The others give once, few or many, or a class for an expanded clone.

len: 14; j_gene: TRBJ1-3; abundance: -; d_gene: TRBD1; v_gene: TRBV6-5; CDR3aa: CASSSGQLGNTIYF; CDR3nt: TGTGCCAGCAGTTCGGGACAGTTGGGGAACACCATATATTTT
len: 17; j_gene: TRBJ2-3; abundance: -; d_gene: TRBD2; v_gene: TRBV4-3; CDR3aa: CASSPGIRRGSTDTQYF; CDR3nt: TGCGCCAGCAGCCCCGGAATCCGGCGGGGGAGCACAGATACGCAGTATTTT
len: 16; j_gene: TRBJ2-3; abundance: -; d_gene: -; v_gene: TRBV4-2; CDR3aa: CASSQGARSFTDTQYF; CDR3nt: TGTGCCAGCAGCCAAGGGGCCAGGTCCTTCACAGATACGCAGTATTTT
len: 18; j_gene: TRBJ2-1; abundance: -; d_gene: -; v_gene: TRBV29-1; CDR3aa: CSVSSGLQSPFHYNEQFF; CDR3nt: TGCAGCGTCTCCTCCGGCCTACAGTCCCCCTTTCACTACAATGAGCAGTTCTTC
len: 14; j_gene: TRBJ2-1; abundance: few; d_gene: -; v_gene: TRBV18; CDR3aa: CASSPLQGNNEQFF; CDR3nt: TGTGCCAGCTCACCCCTGCAGGGTAACAATGAGCAGTTCTTC
len: 19; j_gene: TRBJ2-2; abundance: few; d_gene: TRBD2; v_gene: TRBV4-3; CDR3aa: CASSQDRLAGSANTGELFF; CDR3nt: TGCGCCAGCAGCCAAGATCGGCTAGCGGGGAGCGCGAACACCGGGGAGCTGTTTTTT
len: 16; j_gene: TRBJ1-2; abundance: -; d_gene: TRBD1; v_gene: TRBV4-3; CDR3aa: CASSQDLRTGAYGYTF; CDR3nt: TGCGCCAGCAGCCAAGACCTCCGGACAGGGGCTTATGGCTACACCTTC
len: 12; j_gene: TRBJ1-5; abundance: few; d_gene: -; v_gene: TRBV28; CDR3aa: CAEEGLDQPQHF; CDR3nt: TGTGCCGAGGAGGGGTTGGATCAGCCCCAGCATTTT
len: 13; j_gene: TRBJ1-2; abundance: -; d_gene: -; v_gene: TRBV5-1; CDR3aa: CASSLEGSRGYTF; CDR3nt: TGCGCCAGCAGCTTGGAAGGGAGTCGAGGCTACACCTTC
len: 16; j_gene: TRBJ2-7; abundance: few; d_gene: TRBD2; v_gene: TRBV7-2; CDR3aa: CASSLGGGPRGNEQYF; CDR3nt: TGTGCCAGCAGCTTGGGCGGGGGGCCCCGCGGGAACGAGCAGTACTTC
len: 11; j_gene: TRBJ2-7; abundance: few; d_gene: -; v_gene: TRBV7-2; CDR3aa: CASSGTYEQYF; CDR3nt: TGTGCCAGCAGCGGGACCTACGAGCAGTACTTC
len: 16; j_gene: TRBJ2-3; abundance: -; d_gene: TRBD2; v_gene: TRBV10-1; CDR3aa: CASSEIAGEVRDTQYF; CDR3nt: TGCGCCAGCAGTGAGATAGCGGGGGAAGTGAGAGATACGCAGTATTTT
len: 12; j_gene: TRBJ2-5; abundance: few; d_gene: -; v_gene: TRBV5-6; CDR3aa: CASSFQQETQYF; CDR3nt: TGTGCCAGCAGTTTTCAGCAAGAGACCCAGTACTTC
len: 13; j_gene: TRBJ1-4; abundance: -; d_gene: -; v_gene: TRBV25-1; CDR3aa: CASSRGYDEKLFF; CDR3nt: TGTGCCAGCAGTCGGGGTTACGATGAAAAACTGTTTTTT
len: 14; j_gene: TRBJ1-4; abundance: -; d_gene: -; v_gene: TRBV2; CDR3aa: CASSLLGWEEKLFF; CDR3nt: TGTGCCAGCAGTCTCCTAGGGTGGGAAGAAAAACTGTTTTTT
len: 14; j_gene: TRBJ2-7; abundance: -; d_gene: -; v_gene: TRBV7-9; CDR3aa: CASSLGAGMREQYF; CDR3nt: TGTGCCAGCAGCTTAGGGGCAGGGATGAGGGAGCAGTACTTC
len: 13; j_gene: TRBJ1-2; abundance: -; d_gene: -; v_gene: TRBV10-3; CDR3aa: CAIKMVGDLDYTF; CDR3nt: TGTGCCATCAAAATGGTAGGGGATTTGGACTACACCTTC
len: 16; j_gene: TRBJ2-4; abundance: few; d_gene: TRBD2; v_gene: TRBV4-1; CDR3aa: CASSHLAGVAKNIQYF; CDR3nt: TGCGCCAGCAGCCATTTAGCGGGGGTCGCCAAAAACATTCAGTACTTC
len: 14; j_gene: TRBJ1-6; abundance: few; d_gene: TRBD1; v_gene: TRBV19; CDR3aa: CASSMTGKDSPLHF; CDR3nt: TGTGCCAGTAGTATGACAGGGAAGGATTCACCCCTCCACTTT
len: 16; j_gene: TRBJ2-3; abundance: -; d_gene: -; v_gene: TRBV14; CDR3aa: CASSQSQGASADTQYF; CDR3nt: TGTGCCAGCAGCCAATCTCAAGGGGCGTCGGCGGATACGCAGTATTTT
len: 16; j_gene: TRBJ2-2; abundance: few; d_gene: TRBD2; v_gene: TRBV2; CDR3aa: CASSTGTSSTYGELFF; CDR3nt: TGTGCCAGCAGTACCGGGACTAGCTCAACCTACGGGGAGCTGTTTTTT
len: 14; j_gene: TRBJ1-1; abundance: -; d_gene: TRBD1; v_gene: TRBV18; CDR3aa: CASYPGTGGTEAFF; CDR3nt: TGTGCCAGCTACCCCGGGACAGGGGGCACTGAAGCTTTCTTT
len: 15; j_gene: TRBJ2-7; abundance: -; d_gene: TRBD1; v_gene: TRBV27; CDR3aa: CASSSPGQGPYEQYF; CDR3nt: TGTGCCAGCAGCTCCCCGGGACAGGGCCCCTACGAGCAGTACTTC
len: 15; j_gene: TRBJ1-1; abundance: few; d_gene: TRBD1; v_gene: TRBV19; CDR3aa: CASRTRQGLRSEAFF; CDR3nt: TGTGCCAGTAGAACGAGACAGGGACTGAGGTCTGAAGCTTTCTTT
len: 17; j_gene: TRBJ2-4; abundance: few; d_gene: -; v_gene: TRBV15; CDR3aa: CATSRDRDGLAKNIQYF; CDR3nt: TGTGCCACCAGCAGAGATAGGGACGGGCTAGCCAAAAACATTCAGTACTTC
len: 13; j_gene: TRBJ2-3; abundance: -; d_gene: -; v_gene: TRBV30; CDR3aa: CALHVGVAYTQYF; CDR3nt: TGTGCCCTCCATGTAGGAGTCGCATATACGCAGTATTTT
len: 12; j_gene: TRBJ1-1; abundance: -; d_gene: -; v_gene: TRBV7-9; CDR3aa: CASSSGRVEAFF; CDR3nt: TGTGCCAGCAGCTCGGGCCGAGTCGAAGCTTTCTTT
len: 15; j_gene: TRBJ2-6; abundance: few; d_gene: -; v_gene: TRBV25-1; CDR3aa: CASTPKKGGANVLTF; CDR3nt: TGTGCCAGCACCCCTAAGAAGGGGGGGGCCAACGTCCTGACTTTC
len: 12; j_gene: TRBJ1-2; abundance: -; d_gene: -; v_gene: TRBV2; CDR3aa: CASTVMDYGYTF; CDR3nt: TGTGCCAGCACGGTTATGGACTATGGCTACACCTTC
len: 15; j_gene: TRBJ2-3; abundance: -; d_gene: TRBD2; v_gene: TRBV2; CDR3aa: CASSVLAGASDTQYF; CDR3nt: TGTGCCAGCAGTGTTCTAGCGGGGGCCTCAGATACGCAGTATTTT
len: 14; j_gene: TRBJ1-2; abundance: few; d_gene: TRBD1; v_gene: TRBV6-1; CDR3aa: CASSEVRGNYGYTF; CDR3nt: TGTGCCAGCAGTGAAGTCAGGGGGAACTATGGCTACACCTTC
len: 13; j_gene: TRBJ1-5; abundance: -; d_gene: -; v_gene: TRBV19; CDR3aa: CASTLQGNQPQHF; CDR3nt: TGTGCCAGTACCCTCCAGGGGAATCAGCCCCAGCATTTT
len: 14; j_gene: TRBJ1-2; abundance: -; d_gene: TRBD1; v_gene: TRBV6-5; CDR3aa: CASSHRDRGYGYTF; CDR3nt: TGTGCCAGCAGCCACCGGGACAGGGGCTATGGCTACACCTTC
len: 12; j_gene: TRBJ2-7; abundance: few; d_gene: -; v_gene: TRBV7-8; CDR3aa: CASSFDRYEQYF; CDR3nt: TGTGCCAGCAGCTTCGACAGGTACGAGCAGTACTTC
len: 14; j_gene: TRBJ2-7; abundance: few; d_gene: -; v_gene: TRBV6-4; CDR3aa: CASSDSRSSYEQYF; CDR3nt: TGTGCCAGCAGTGACTCAAGAAGCTCCTACGAGCAGTACTTC
len: 15; j_gene: TRBJ2-3; abundance: few; d_gene: -; v_gene: TRBV11-2; CDR3aa: CASSGLADSTDTQYF; CDR3nt: TGTGCCAGCAGCGGCCTGGCGGATAGCACAGATACGCAGTATTTT
len: 19; j_gene: TRBJ2-1; abundance: few; d_gene: TRBD2; v_gene: TRBV23-1; CDR3aa: CASSRSTGTSPRSYNEQFF; CDR3nt: TGCGCCAGCAGTCGCTCGACAGGGACTAGCCCCCGCTCCTACAATGAGCAGTTCTTC
len: 15; j_gene: TRBJ2-7; abundance: -; d_gene: TRBD2; v_gene: TRBV5-4; CDR3aa: CASSLVRTSGYEQYF; CDR3nt: TGTGCCAGCAGCTTGGTGAGGACTAGCGGTTACGAGCAGTACTTC
len: 13; j_gene: TRBJ1-4; abundance: few; d_gene: -; v_gene: TRBV5-1; CDR3aa: CASSRGVGEKLFF; CDR3nt: TGCGCCAGCAGCAGGGGAGTAGGAGAAAAACTGTTTTTT
len: 13; j_gene: TRBJ2-2; abundance: few; d_gene: -; v_gene: TRBV27; CDR3aa: CASRLVVTGELFF; CDR3nt: TGTGCCAGCAGATTGGTCGTCACCGGGGAGCTGTTTTTT
len: 15; j_gene: TRBJ1-1; abundance: few; d_gene: -; v_gene: TRBV9; CDR3aa: CASSADPSRGTEAFF; CDR3nt: TGTGCCAGCAGTGCCGACCCCTCCCGGGGAACTGAAGCTTTCTTT
len: 14; j_gene: TRBJ1-1; abundance: -; d_gene: TRBD1; v_gene: TRBV9; CDR3aa: CASSGGQVGAEAFF; CDR3nt: TGTGCCAGCAGCGGCGGACAGGTGGGGGCTGAAGCTTTCTTT
len: 16; j_gene: TRBJ1-3; abundance: few; d_gene: TRBD1; v_gene: TRBV28; CDR3aa: CASSTPGTGDGNTIYF; CDR3nt: TGTGCCAGCAGCACCCCCGGGACAGGGGATGGAAACACCATATATTTT
len: 17; j_gene: TRBJ1-4; abundance: once; d_gene: TRBD1; v_gene: TRBV9; CDR3aa: CASSGSRDSSTNEKLFF; CDR3nt: TGTGCCAGCAGCGGATCCCGGGACAGCTCAACTAATGAAAAACTGTTTTTT
len: 15; j_gene: TRBJ2-3; abundance: -; d_gene: -; v_gene: TRBV9; CDR3aa: CASSLSLPSTDTQYF; CDR3nt: TGTGCCAGCAGCCTTTCACTACCTAGCACAGATACGCAGTATTTT
len: 16; j_gene: TRBJ2-1; abundance: -; d_gene: -; v_gene: TRBV5-6; CDR3aa: CASSPEGKYSYNEQFF; CDR3nt: TGTGCCAGCAGCCCGGAGGGTAAATATTCCTACAATGAGCAGTTCTTC
len: 17; j_gene: TRBJ2-7; abundance: few; d_gene: -; v_gene: TRBV4-3; CDR3aa: CASSQVIGSSSSYEQYF; CDR3nt: TGCGCCAGCAGCCAAGTGATAGGGTCAAGCTCCTCCTACGAGCAGTACTTC
len: 16; j_gene: TRBJ2-2; abundance: few; d_gene: TRBD1; v_gene: TRBV6-5; CDR3aa: CASSYAGGAWTGELFF; CDR3nt: TGTGCCAGCAGTTACGCAGGGGGCGCATGGACCGGGGAGCTGTTTTTT
len: 16; j_gene: TRBJ2-4; abundance: -; d_gene: TRBD1; v_gene: TRBV7-9; CDR3aa: CASSPDRLLAKNIQYF; CDR3nt: TGTGCCAGCAGCCCGGACAGGTTGCTAGCCAAAAACATTCAGTACTTC
len: 18; j_gene: TRBJ2-7; abundance: -; d_gene: -; v_gene: TRBV7-2; CDR3aa: CASSLESRTGWPLYEQYF; CDR3nt: TGTGCCAGCAGCTTGGAGAGTCGGACGGGGTGGCCCCTCTACGAGCAGTACTTC